This T cell receptor beta chain was captured by sequencing in a study of cytomegalovirus exposure and HLA in healthy donors. This CDR3 region has 15 residues. Looked up from germline, CDR1 is SGHVS and CDR2 is FNYEAQ. The PCR employed 60 Vbeta primers together with 13 Jbeta primers. Measured with immunoSEQ multiplex PCR; TCRdb has only the in-frame clones, and not every one. Of 120,000 or so clones listed, about 78% are singletons. This rearrangement joins TRBV7-6 to TRBJ2-5; D perhaps matches TRBD2 (6 bases). The J call may be mistaken, given a closer DNA end match to TRBJ2-7. Input material: PBMCs. This TCR derives from a man aged 25 to 45 in good health and CMV-seronegative. DNA of the CDR3: TGTGCCAGCAGACCAGAGGCGGGAAGCTCCTACGAGCAGTACTTC. Its protein is CASRPEAGSSYEQYF.